This TCR beta chain was sequenced for a study of CD8 T cells in Susac syndrome. Study background: At the time their blood was drawn, patients with Susac syndrome were either therapy-naive, on corticosteroids (with some of them also receiving intravenous immunoglobulin), or on intravenous immunoglobulin alone.

It was with random hexamers that 0.5 to 1 ug RNA was reverse transcribed. TCR beta CDR3 was amplified by immunoSEQ multiplex PCR. This amplification extended across 54 Vbeta and 13 Jbeta segments. TCRdb re-called the immunoSEQ multiplex PCR reads through MiXCR, storing one row per CDR3 protein. This table holds 100,000 to 150,000 distinct CDR3 sequences, around 96% found once. The source is a human donor with Susac syndrome. Sequencing input: CD8+ T cells from PBMCs.

The DNA of the CDR3 is TGCGCCAGCAGCCAGGGGGACGGGTACTCTGGGGCCAACGTCCTGACTTTC. This encodes CASSQGDGYSGANVLTF. The V call is TRBV4-1, the J call TRBJ2-6, with D perhaps assigned TRBD1 or TRBD2 (5 bases each). The V gene's germline CDR1 is MGHRA and CDR2 YSYEKL. This CDR3 has 17 residues. V was trimmed by 3 bases and J by 0 bases, leaving 12 bases between them.